These 20 T cell receptor beta chains were sequenced from one sample in a study of blood T cell repertoires in COVID-19. TCRdb's copy holds only in-frame clones and misses some; the assay was immunoSEQ multiplex PCR. The sample consists of some 250,000 clones, approximately 91% of them appearing once. The sequenced sample consisted of peripheral blood. These receptors were collected from a human donor in a cohort sampled during active COVID-19.

The sample holds one count of this clone. This chain joins TRBV6-2 or TRBV6-3 and TRBJ2-7; 7 positions match TRBD1. The ends lost 0 bases at V and 2 bases at J; junction bases unmatched: 4. The CDR3 runs to 15 residues. Germline values: CDR1 MNHEY, CDR2 SVGEGT. The CDR3 nucleotides are TGTGCCAGCAGTTACTCGGAAACAGGGGCCTACGAGCAGTACTTC. Residues: CASSYSETGAYEQYF.

V gene TRBV4-1 combines with J gene TRBJ1-3; TRBD1 is a possible D gene (6 bases). This CDR3 contains 15 residues. V was cut by 1 base and J by 2 bases, with 9 bases left in between. Per the germline V gene, CDR1 is MGHRA and CDR2 is YSYEKL. CDR3 nucleotide sequence: TGCGCCAGCAGCCAAGTGACAGGAGCTGGAAACACCATATATTTT. This gives the protein CASSQVTGAGNTIYF.

This clone was recorded once. The V call is TRBV6-5, the J call TRBJ1-5, with 7 bases that match TRBD1. V was pared by 6 bases and J by 3 bases, with 8 bases of the junction left unmatched. The germline V gene encodes CDR1 MNHEY and CDR2 SVGAGI. The CDR3 has 15 residues. The CDR3 DNA sequence: TGTGCCAGCAGCAACCTGGGACAGCCCAATCAGCCCCAGCATTTT. Translated, it gives CASSNLGQPNQPQHF.

The J gene is TRBJ2-5, the V gene TRBV18, with D uncertain. This CDR3 is 13 amino acids long. The V end lost 1 base, the J end lost 4 bases, and 7 bases lay between the germline ends. Germline V gene data show CDR1 as KGHSH and CDR2 as LQKENI. For the CDR3, the DNA is TGTGCCAGCTCACCACGGTCCGGAGAGACCCAGTACTTC. Its translation is CASSPRSGETQYF. Full variable domain (missing parts from reference TRBV18 and TRBJ2-5): NAGVMQNPRHLVRRRGQEARLRCSPMKGHSHVYWYRQLPEEGLKFMVYLQKENIIDESGMPKERFSAEFPKEGPSILRIQQVVRGDSAAYFCASSPRSGETQYFGPGTRLLVL.

The chain combines TRBV6-5 with TRBJ1-1, with D perhaps TRBD1 (5 bases). This CDR3 contains 12 residues. Trimming left V 11 bases short and J 8 bases short, with 18 bases between. Germline lookup yields CDR1 MNHEY and CDR2 SVGAGI. DNA for the CDR3: TGTGCCGCAAGAGGCGGGGCTACCGAAGCTTTCTTT. Translation: CAARGGATEAFF.

This clone was seen only once. The chain uses TRBV7-3 and TRBJ2-7, with TRBD2 matching 8 bases. The CDR3 totals 16 residues. CDR1 SGHTA and CDR2 FQGTGA come from the germline V gene. V was clipped by 2 bases and J by 6 bases; unmatched bases: 12. The CDR3 region has the DNA TGTGCCAGCAGCTTATCGGGAAGCGGGAGCGTCCCCGAGCAGTACTTC. Its translation is CASSLSGSGSVPEQYF.

The chain uses TRBV30 and TRBJ1-4, with D tentatively TRBD1 (5 bases). The CDR3 has 14 amino acids. The germline V gene encodes CDR1 GTSNPN and CDR2 SVGIG (reference sequence). V was clipped by 7 bases and J by 7 bases, with 19 bases between them. CDR3 in amino acids: CASGERGTGEKLFF. Here the CDR3 DNA reads TGTGCCTCGGGGGAGCGAGGCACTGGTGAAAAACTGTTTTTT. Full variable domain (remainder filled in from reference TRBV30 and TRBJ1-4): SQTIHQWPATLVQPVGSPLSLECTVEGTSNPNLYWYRQAAGRGLQLLFYSVGIGQISSEVPQNLSASRPQDRQFILSSKKLLLSDSGFYLCASGERGTGEKLFFGSGTQLSVL.

This sequence joins TRBV6-5 and TRBJ2-7; the D is unclear. Germline V CDR1 and CDR2: MNHEY, SVGAGI. Trimming left V 8 bases short and J 3 bases short, with 11 bases between. This CDR3 spans 12 amino acids. For the CDR3, the DNA is TGTGCCAGCTCGGGTGGGTACTACGAGCAGTACTTC. It encodes CASSGGYYEQYF.

The chain employs TRBV5-6 and TRBJ1-3, with unresolved D. Trimming removed 4 bases at V and 4 bases at J, with 12 bases between. This CDR3 is built from 14 residues. Germline CDR1 is SGHDT and CDR2 is YYEEEE. CDR3 protein: CASSPLAGGNTIYF. CDR3 nucleotides: TGTGCCAGCAGCCCCCTGGCGGGGGGAAACACCATATATTTT. Looking up the rest from reference TRBV5-6 and TRBJ1-3 gives the full variable domain: DAGVTQSPTHLIKTRGQQVTLRCSPKSGHDTVSWYQQALGQGPQFIFQYYEEEERQRGNFPDRFSGHQFPNYSSELNVNALLLGDSALYLCASSPLAGGNTIYFGEGSWLTVV.

The V call is TRBV21-1, the J call TRBJ2-7; no DNA check was done on the table's D call, TRBD1. TRBV21-1 is marked as a pseudogene. CDR3 length equals 13 residues. CDR3 amino acids: CASTGELGGEQYF. The CDR3 DNA follows: TGTGCCAGCACAGGGGAGTTAGGCGGCGAGCAGTACTTC.

The V call is TRBV11-3, the J call TRBJ2-7; D is unresolved. The CDR3 runs 11 residues. V dropped 11 bases and J dropped 1 base, with 9 bases sitting between them. CDR1 SGHNT and CDR2 YENEEA come from the germline V gene. The DNA of the CDR3 is TGTGCCGGGCTCCGGTCCTACGAGCAGTACTTC. This sequence encodes CAGLRSYEQYF.

The chain uses TRBV20-1 and TRBJ2-3, with D possibly matching TRBD2 (6 bases). CDR3 size: 14 residues. V was clipped by 3 bases and J by 0 bases, with 10 bases between them. Per the germline V gene, CDR1 is DFQATT and CDR2 is SNEGSKA (reference sequence). The CDR3 loop reads CSASAGSSTDTQYF. The CDR3 DNA reads as TGCAGTGCTAGTGCGGGGAGCAGCACAGATACGCAGTATTTT.

The chain employs TRBV27 and TRBJ2-7; D is uncertain. The CDR3 consists of 12 residues. CDR1 and CDR2 from the germline V gene are MNHEY and SMNVEV (reference sequence). V was pared by 7 bases and J by 5 bases, with 12 bases between. In nucleotides, the CDR3 is TGTGCCAGCATGGCTAGAAATAACGAGCAGTACTTC. Its translation is CASMARNNEQYF.

This clone occurred a few times. The chain joins TRBV10-3 to TRBJ2-7; D remains unclear. This CDR3 has 15 residues. Between the trimmed V and J ends, which lost 0 bases and 6 bases, there was a span of 15 bases. Looked up from germline, CDR1 is ENHRY and CDR2 is SYGVKD. CDR3 in amino acids: CAISESAAIPLEQYF. For the CDR3, the DNA is TGTGCCATCAGTGAGTCAGCTGCTATACCCCTCGAGCAGTACTTC.

The gene calls are TRBV7-8 and TRBJ2-5; no clear D. Germline assignment: CDR1 SGHVS and CDR2 FQNEAQ. The CDR3 runs 15 residues. Deletions cut 0 bases from V and 3 bases from J, with 11 bases between. The CDR3 region has the DNA TGTGCCAGCAGCTTAGCGCGATTTGGTGAAGAGACCCAGTACTTC. Amino acids: CASSLARFGEETQYF.

The chain employs TRBV19 and TRBJ2-5; 7 nucleotides agree with TRBD1. The germline gives CDR1 LNHDA, CDR2 SQIVND (reference sequence). The trim removed 3 bases at V and 0 bases at J, leaving 4 bases unmatched. This CDR3 contains 15 residues. In nucleotides, the CDR3 is TGTGCCAGTAGTATCCTCAGGGGGAACCAAGAGACCCAGTACTTC. This gives the protein CASSILRGNQETQYF.

This clone was found once. The V and J genes are TRBV7-9 and TRBJ1-1, with D tentatively TRBD1 (5 bases). The CDR3 is made up of 15 amino acids. V was pared by 4 bases and J by 3 bases, with 15 bases between. From germline, CDR1 is SEHNR and CDR2 FQNEAQ (reference sequence). The CDR3, as DNA: TGTGCCAGCAGCTGGGGCAGGCGGGGGGACACTGAAGCTTTCTTT. The encoded protein is CASSWGRRGDTEAFF.

J is TRBJ1-5 and V is TRBV19; D remains ambiguous. V lost 5 bases and J lost 2, with 7 bases in between. The germline CDR1 and CDR2 sequences are LNHDA and SQIVND (reference sequence). This CDR3 has 13 residues. Here the CDR3 reads CASSRQGNQPQHF. CDR3 coding DNA: TGTGCCAGTAGTCGGCAGGGCAATCAGCCCCAGCATTTT.

About this clone: A read error may account for a junction end that differs from germline. The chain joins TRBV7-7 to TRBJ2-1, with TRBD2 matching 8 bases. CDR1 SSHAT and CDR2 FNYEAQ come from the germline V gene (reference sequence). The CDR3 runs to 16 residues. The CDR3 loop is CASSELGLGSYNEQFF. The CDR3 nucleotides are TGTGCTAGCAGCGAGTTGGGACTAGGTAGCTACAATGAGCAGTTCTTC.

This clone was counted a single time. The chain joins TRBV4-3 to TRBJ1-2; 8 nucleotides match TRBD1. V was clipped by 4 bases and J by 7 bases; unmatched bases: 11. CDR3 length equals 15 residues. The germline V gene has CDR1 LGHNA and CDR2 YSLEER. Written as DNA, the CDR3 is TGCGCCAGCAGCCCCAGCGCAACAGGGGGGCGTGGCTACACCTTC. It encodes CASSPSATGGRGYTF.